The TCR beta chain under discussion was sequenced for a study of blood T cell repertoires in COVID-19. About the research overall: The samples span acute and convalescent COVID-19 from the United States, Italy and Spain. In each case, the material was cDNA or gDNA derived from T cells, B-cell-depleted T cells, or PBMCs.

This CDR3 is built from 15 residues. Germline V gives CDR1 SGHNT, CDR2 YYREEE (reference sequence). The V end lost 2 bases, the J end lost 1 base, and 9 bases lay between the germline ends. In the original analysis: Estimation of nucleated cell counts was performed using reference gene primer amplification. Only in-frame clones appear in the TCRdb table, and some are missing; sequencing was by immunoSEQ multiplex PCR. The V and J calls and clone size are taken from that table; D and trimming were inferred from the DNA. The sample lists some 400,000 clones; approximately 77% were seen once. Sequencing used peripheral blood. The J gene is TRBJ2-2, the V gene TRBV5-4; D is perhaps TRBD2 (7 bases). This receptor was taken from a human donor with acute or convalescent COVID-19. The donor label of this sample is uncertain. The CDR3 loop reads CASSFGGRNTGELFF. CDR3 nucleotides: TGTGCCAGCAGCTTCGGGGGGCGGAACACCGGGGAGCTGTTTTTT.